The 4 T cell receptor beta chains presented below share a single source sample, sequenced in a study of blood T cells in healthy people across ages. Then a second PCR, running roughly 7 to 11 cycles, was carried out with a sample-barcoded 5' primer and a J-beta primer mix. In TCRdb, the 5' RACE reads were re-called with MiXCR into one record per CDR3 protein. The sample records 760,000 or so distinct CDR3 sequences, 20% to 25% being singletons. This sample also appeared in a second study, on T cells of mothers and their children.

Sample: blood. The receptors stem from a boy younger than 18 in good health.

The sample holds a few counts of this clonotype. At one end, the junction sequence differs from germline, possibly due to a read error. The chain is built from TRBV20-1 and TRBJ2-5; D is unclear. This CDR3 comprises 12 residues. Germline V gene sequence: CDR1 DFQATT, CDR2 SNEGSKA (reference sequence). The CDR3, as DNA: TGCAGCGCTAGAGCACAGCAAGAGACCCAGTACTTC. This translates into CSARAQQETQYF.

As regards this clonotype: The junction does not match germline at one end; this may be a read error. This chain links TRBV5-6 with TRBJ1-6; D is unresolved. This CDR3 region has 15 residues. CDR1 and CDR2 (germline): SGHDT, YYEEEE. DNA for the CDR3: TGTGCCAGCGGCTTGGAGCCCTTGGGTAATTCACCCCTCCACTTT. Protein product: CASGLEPLGNSPLHF.

CDR3 coding DNA: TGCGCCAGCAGCTTGACATTGTCGACGGATACTTCCTATGGCTACACCTTC. It translates to CASSLTLSTDTSYGYTF. The gene calls are TRBV5-1 and TRBJ1-2; no clear D. V was trimmed by 1 base and J by 4 bases, leaving 20 bases between them. Germline lookup yields CDR1 SGHRS and CDR2 YFSETQ. This CDR3 is 17 amino acids long.

This clonotype turned up a few times. The rearrangement joins TRBV5-4 to TRBJ2-1; D unresolved. Germline CDR1 reads SGHNT; CDR2 reads YYREEE (reference sequence). The V and J ends lost 4 bases and 5 bases respectively, with 7 bases between them. The CDR3 covers 12 residues. The CDR3 spells CASSHMNNEQFF. As DNA, the CDR3 is TGTGCCAGCAGCCATATGAACAATGAGCAGTTCTTC.